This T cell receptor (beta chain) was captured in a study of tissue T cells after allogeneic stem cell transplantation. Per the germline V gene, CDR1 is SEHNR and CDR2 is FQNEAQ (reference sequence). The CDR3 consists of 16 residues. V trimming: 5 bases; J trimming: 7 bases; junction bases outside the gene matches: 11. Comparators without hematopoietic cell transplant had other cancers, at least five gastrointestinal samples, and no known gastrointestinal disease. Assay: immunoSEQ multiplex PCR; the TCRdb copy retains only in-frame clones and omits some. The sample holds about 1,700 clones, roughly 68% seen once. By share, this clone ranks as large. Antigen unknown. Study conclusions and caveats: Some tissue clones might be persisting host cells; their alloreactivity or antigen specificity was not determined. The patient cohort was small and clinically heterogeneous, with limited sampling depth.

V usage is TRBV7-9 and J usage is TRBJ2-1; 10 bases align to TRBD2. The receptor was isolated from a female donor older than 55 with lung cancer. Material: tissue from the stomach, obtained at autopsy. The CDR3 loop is CASSALGGGLANEQFF. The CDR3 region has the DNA TGTGCCAGCAGCGCCTTGGGCGGGGGACTAGCGAATGAGCAGTTCTTC. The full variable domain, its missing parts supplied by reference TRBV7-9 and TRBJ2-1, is DTGVSQNPRHKITKRGQNVTFRCDPISEHNRLYWYRQTLGQGPEFLTYFQNEAQLEKSRLLSDRFSAERPKGSFSTLEIQRTEQGDSAMYLCASSALGGGLANEQFFGPGTRLTVL.